The next 24 T cell receptor beta chains were all read from a single sample in a study of blood T cell repertoires in COVID-19. This table comes from immunoSEQ multiplex PCR, and its TCRdb copy is limited to in-frame clones, with some not included. The table has about 130,000 clones, 80% seen once. The source material was peripheral blood. The receptor set was obtained from a man between 70 and 80 years old with acute or convalescent COVID-19.

This clone was picked up a small number of times. The chain carries TRBV7-9 and TRBJ2-7; D remains unclear. Germline CDR1 reads SEHNR; CDR2 reads FQNEAQ (reference sequence). The CDR3 is 13 amino acids. The ends were cut back, 5 bases at V and 3 bases at J, with 11 bases in the middle. As DNA, the CDR3 is TGTGCCAGCAGCCCCCAAGACAACTACGAGCAGTACTTC. Amino acid sequence: CASSPQDNYEQYF.

This sequence joins TRBV20-1 and TRBJ2-3, with TRBD1 as a possible D gene (6 bases). The CDR3 runs 16 residues. Per germline, CDR1 DFQATT and CDR2 SNEGSKA (reference sequence). With 3 bases removed from V and 1 base from J, the gap between germline ends came to 17 bases. CDR3 in DNA: TGCAGTGCTAGTGACCGTCTTGGGGGCGGCACAGATACGCAGTATTTT. The encoded protein is CSASDRLGGGTDTQYF.

This chain uses TRBV10-2 with TRBJ2-7; D is uncertain. This CDR3 contains 14 residues. Germline V CDR1 and CDR2: WSHSY, SAAADI. The V end lost 0 bases, the J end lost 3 bases, and 9 bases lay between the germline ends. CDR3 amino acids: CASSESLVSYEQYF. CDR3 sequence (DNA): TGCGCCAGCAGTGAGTCCCTAGTAAGCTACGAGCAGTACTTC.

The chain carries TRBV5-4 and TRBJ1-2; no firm D call. Between the trimmed V and J ends, which lost 4 bases and 4 bases, there was a span of 14 bases. The CDR3 extends over 14 amino acids. The germline CDR1 and CDR2 sequences are SGHNT and YYREEE (reference sequence). The CDR3 here is CASSDDQFSYGYTF. In DNA, the CDR3 is TGTGCCAGCAGCGATGATCAGTTTTCCTATGGCTACACCTTC.

This clone was observed a few times. V gene TRBV5-1 combines with J gene TRBJ2-7, with 10 bases matching TRBD1. This CDR3 spans 15 amino acids. The germline gives CDR1 SGHRS, CDR2 YFSETQ. J lost 3 bases, V lost 2 bases, and 5 bases had no gene match. The CDR3 reads CASSLKGTGVYEQYF. CDR3 nucleotides: TGCGCCAGCAGCTTAAAGGGGACAGGGGTCTACGAGCAGTACTTC.

The rearrangement uses TRBV2 and TRBJ2-2; 7 nucleotides match TRBD1. The V and J ends lost 6 bases and 6 bases, in that order; junction bases with no gene match: 7. CDR3 size: 14 residues. The germline CDR1 and CDR2 sequences are SNHLY and FYNNEI. The CDR3 here is CASRVTGWAGELFF. The CDR3, as DNA: TGTGCCAGCAGAGTGACAGGGTGGGCCGGGGAGCTGTTTTTT.

This chain connects TRBV3-1 (or the pseudogene TRBV3-2) to TRBJ1-2; TRBD1 agrees at 10 bases. The germline CDR1 and CDR2 sequences are LGHDT and YNNKEL (reference sequence). J lost 6 bases, V lost 0 bases, and 4 bases had no gene match. The CDR3 extends over 15 amino acids. The CDR3 nucleotides read TGTGCCAGCAGCCAAGATCCGGGACAGGGGAATGGCTACACCTTC. Protein product: CASSQDPGQGNGYTF.

The J gene is TRBJ1-1, the V gene TRBV30; a weak D match, TRBD1 (5 bases). The CDR3 contains 13 residues. Trimming pared 3 bases from V and 6 bases from J, leaving 14 bases between. Germline V lookup: CDR1 GTSNPN, CDR2 SVGIG (reference sequence). This CDR3 is CAWRFGGVAEAFF. For the CDR3, the DNA is TGTGCCTGGAGATTCGGAGGGGTGGCTGAAGCTTTCTTT.

This clone was seen more than once but under ten times. The chain combines TRBV6-5 with TRBJ1-2; weak D call: TRBD1 (5 bases). Germline loops: CDR1 MNHEY, CDR2 SVGAGI. V dropped 10 bases and J dropped 8 bases, with 14 bases sitting between them. The CDR3 is 11 residues long. CDR3 sequence: CATEQADGYTF. For the CDR3, the DNA is TGTGCCACCGAACAGGCGGACGGCTACACCTTC.

The rearrangement joins TRBV7-3 to TRBJ2-5; D perhaps matches TRBD2 (6 bases). The CDR3 spans 15 residues. Germline V CDR1 and CDR2: SGHTA, FQGTGA. Trimming removed 4 bases at V and 2 bases at J, with 14 bases between. The CDR3 loop is CASSYGGGAQETQYF. In DNA, the CDR3 is TGTGCCAGCAGCTATGGCGGAGGGGCACAAGAGACCCAGTACTTC. The variable domain in full, completed from reference TRBV7-3 and TRBJ2-5, reads GAGVSQTPSNKVTEKGKYVELRCDPISGHTALYWYRQSLGQGPEFLIYFQGTGAADDSGLPNDRFFAVRPEGSVSTLKIQRTERGDSAVYLCASSYGGGAQETQYFGPGTRLLVL.

The chain employs TRBV12-3 or TRBV12-4 and TRBJ1-1; D call uncertain. This CDR3 has 13 residues. With 5 bases removed from V and 1 base from J, the gap between germline ends came to 8 bases. CDR3 region: CASSLRGNTEAFF. DNA of the CDR3: TGTGCCAGCAGTCTGCGGGGGAACACTGAAGCTTTCTTT.

DNA for the CDR3: TGCGCCAGCAGCCTAGGGGGCTACGGCACAGATACGCAGTATTTT. Translated, it gives CASSLGGYGTDTQYF. The V and J genes are TRBV4-1 and TRBJ2-3; 7 nucleotides match TRBD1. CDR3 length: 15 residues. V shed 4 bases and J 1 base; nucleotides not matched to a gene: 5. Germline V lookup: CDR1 MGHRA, CDR2 YSYEKL.

In its sample, this clone was seen once. The V gene is TRBV19, the J gene TRBJ1-6; 9 nucleotides line up with TRBD1. CDR3 length: 15 amino acids. Germline lookup yields CDR1 LNHDA and CDR2 SQIVND (reference sequence). V trimming: 2 bases; J trimming: 8 bases; junction bases outside the gene matches: 4. CDR3 protein: CASSITGGRDSPLHF. In DNA form, the CDR3 reads TGTGCCAGTAGTATAACAGGGGGCAGGGATTCACCCCTCCACTTT.

J is TRBJ2-7 and V is TRBV7-9; TRBD2 matches 7 bases. Trimming took 1 base from V and 3 from J; bases not matched to a gene: 6. This CDR3 has 15 amino acids. Germline CDR1 and CDR2: SEHNR and FQNEAQ (reference sequence). The CDR3 loop reads CASSLEAGNHYEQYF. CDR3 sequence (DNA): TGTGCCAGCAGCTTAGAAGCGGGGAACCACTACGAGCAGTACTTC.

The J gene is TRBJ1-1, the V gene TRBV5-1; no clear D gene. Per germline, CDR1 SGHRS and CDR2 YFSETQ. V lost 3 bases and J lost 6, with 15 bases in between. The CDR3 sequence is 14 residues long. The CDR3 loop reads CASSWEGGFAEAFF. DNA of the CDR3: TGCGCCAGCAGCTGGGAGGGTGGTTTCGCTGAAGCTTTCTTT.

The rearrangement links TRBV10-1 to TRBJ1-1, with unresolved D. V shed 5 bases and J shed 1 base, with 20 bases lying between them. The CDR3 runs 17 residues. The germline V gene has CDR1 WNHNN and CDR2 SYGVQD (reference sequence). Here the CDR3 DNA reads TGCGCCAGCAGTCCCGATCCTCCCGGGTCCTGGAACACTGAAGCTTTCTTT. It specifies CASSPDPPGSWNTEAFF.

The genes are TRBV7-2 and TRBJ1-3; D possibly corresponds to TRBD1 (6 bases). This CDR3 has 16 residues. Between the trimmed V and J ends, which lost 4 bases and 8 bases, there was a span of 21 bases. Germline lookup yields CDR1 SGHTA and CDR2 FQGNSA. Written as DNA, the CDR3 is TGTGCCAGCAGCTCCGGACAGTTACGGTTTCGGGACACCATATATTTT. Amino acids: CASSSGQLRFRDTIYF.

Many counts were recorded for this clone. The gene calls are TRBV7-9 and TRBJ2-1, with 10 bases fitting TRBD2. The trim removed 4 bases at V and 9 bases at J, leaving 21 bases unmatched. This CDR3 has 19 amino acids. Germline-derived CDR1 and CDR2 are SEHNR and FQNEAQ (reference sequence). Here the CDR3 DNA reads TGTGCCAGCAGCTCCTCGTGGAAGCGGGGGGGCCCACGTGGAGGTGAGCAGTTCTTC. Amino acid sequence: CASSSSWKRGGPRGGEQFF.

The chain uses TRBV18 and TRBJ1-2; TRBD1 matches at 7 bases. The J segment lost 0 bases and the V segment lost 3 bases, leaving 4 bases of the junction unmatched. The germline CDR1 and CDR2 sequences are KGHSH and LQKENI. CDR3 size: 15 residues. The CDR3 spells CASSPGQGANYGYTF. The CDR3 DNA reads as TGTGCCAGCTCACCCGGCCAGGGGGCTAACTATGGCTACACCTTC. Variable domain in full (rest from reference TRBV18 and TRBJ1-2): NAGVMQNPRHLVRRRGQEARLRCSPMKGHSHVYWYRQLPEEGLKFMVYLQKENIIDESGMPKERFSAEFPKEGPSILRIQQVVRGDSAAYFCASSPGQGANYGYTFGSGTRLTVV.

The genes are TRBV2 and TRBJ2-2, with TRBD2 identical over 10 bases. The CDR3 is made up of 16 amino acids. Per germline, CDR1 SNHLY and CDR2 FYNNEI. Germline trimming cut 2 bases from V and 10 bases from J; bases unmatched to any gene: 10. The CDR3 nucleotides read TGTGCCAGCAGTGAACTTAGCGGGGGGCTCCCCGCGGAGCTGTTTTTT. It codes for CASSELSGGLPAELFF.

This clone was seen a few times. This chain uses TRBV19 with TRBJ1-1; 8 bases agree with TRBD1. CDR1 LNHDA and CDR2 SQIVND come from the germline V gene (reference sequence). V lost 5 bases, J lost 4 bases, and 3 bases stayed unmatched. The CDR3 sequence is 13 residues long. The CDR3 sequence is CASSLTGGTEAFF. The CDR3 nucleotides are TGTGCCAGTAGTCTCACAGGGGGCACTGAAGCTTTCTTT.

This chain uses TRBV19 with TRBJ2-7; a possible D gene is TRBD1 (7 bases). This CDR3 region has 15 residues. The V and J ends lost 2 bases and 4 bases respectively, with 15 bases between them. Germline CDR1 and CDR2: LNHDA and SQIVND (reference sequence). In DNA form, the CDR3 reads TGTGCCAGTAGTATAACAGGGGACTTATGGTACGAGCAGTACTTC. Translating it yields CASSITGDLWYEQYF. The full variable domain, in which reference TRBV19 and TRBJ2-7 provide the parts outside the CDR3, is DGGITQSPKYLFRKEGQNVTLSCEQNLNHDAMYWYRQDPGQGLRLIYYSQIVNDFQKGDIAEGYSVSREKKESFPLTVTSAQKNPTAFYLCASSITGDLWYEQYFGPGTRLTVT.

The chain couples TRBV5-6 to TRBJ1-1; a possible D gene is TRBD1 (5 bases). Germline-derived CDR1 and CDR2 are SGHDT and YYEEEE. CDR3 length equals 14 residues. V was trimmed by 4 bases and J by 3 bases, leaving 13 bases between them. CDR3 bases: TGTGCCAGCAGCCCGGTGGGGGGAGACACTGAAGCTTTCTTT. This sequence encodes CASSPVGGDTEAFF.

The rearrangement links TRBV5-6 to TRBJ2-3; D perhaps matches TRBD2 (6 bases). The ends were cut back, 4 bases at V and 5 bases at J, with 11 bases in the middle. Germline CDR1 is SGHDT and CDR2 is YYEEEE. CDR3 size: 13 residues. CDR3 DNA sequence: TGTGCCAGCAGCCTGCCCGGGGGAGATACGCAGTATTTT. It codes for CASSLPGGDTQYF.